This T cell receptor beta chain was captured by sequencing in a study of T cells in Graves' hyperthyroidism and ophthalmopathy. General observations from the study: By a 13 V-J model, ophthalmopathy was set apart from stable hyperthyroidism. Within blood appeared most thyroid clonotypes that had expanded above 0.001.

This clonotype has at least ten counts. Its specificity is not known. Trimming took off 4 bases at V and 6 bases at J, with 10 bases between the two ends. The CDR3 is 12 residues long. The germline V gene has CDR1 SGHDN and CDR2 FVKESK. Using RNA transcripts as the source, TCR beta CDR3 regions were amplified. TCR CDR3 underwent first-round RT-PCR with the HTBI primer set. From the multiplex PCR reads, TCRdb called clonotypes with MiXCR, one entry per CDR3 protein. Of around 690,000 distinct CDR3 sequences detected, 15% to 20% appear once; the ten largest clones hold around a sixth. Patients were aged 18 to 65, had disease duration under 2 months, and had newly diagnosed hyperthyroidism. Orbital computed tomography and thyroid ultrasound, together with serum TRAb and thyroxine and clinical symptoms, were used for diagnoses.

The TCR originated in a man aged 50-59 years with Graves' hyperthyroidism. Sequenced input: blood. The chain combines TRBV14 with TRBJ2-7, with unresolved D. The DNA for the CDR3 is TGTGCCAGCAGCCCTTCCTTAGGCGAGCAGTACTTC. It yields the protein CASSPSLGEQYF.